A selection of T cell receptor beta chains follows, all from one sample in a study of immune evolution from preneoplasia to lung adenocarcinoma. Libraries were prepared by immunoSEQ multiplex PCR; TCRdb keeps only in-frame clonotypes and omits some of them. The profile covers 4,000 to 5,500 clones, with around 85% appearing a single time and approximately 6.6% taken by the ten largest. What was sequenced was FFPE minimally invasive lung adenocarcinoma tissue. The receptors come from a person aged 50-75 years with lung adenocarcinoma. The conserved cysteine and the conserved F or W are not part of the CDR3 here. Each record gives: V gene, J gene, CDR3 protein.

V: TRBV11-2
J: TRBJ1-2
CDR3: ASSLAGTGGNYGYT

V: TRBV19
J: TRBJ1-2
CDR3: ASSIRDRGHYGYT

V: TRBV7-9
J: TRBJ2-2
CDR3: ASTVAILTGGGTGELF

V: TRBV5-6
J: TRBJ2-1
CDR3: ASSWTSGDYNEQF

V: TRBV5-1
J: TRBJ1-1
CDR3: ASSPGDFMNTEAF

V: TRBV2
J: TRBJ2-3
CDR3: ASSGLVSDTQY

V: TRBV6-1
J: TRBJ1-1
CDR3: ASSEIAGTGGVKAF

V: TRBV18
J: TRBJ1-4
CDR3: ASSRTGTGGEKLF

V: TRBV9
J: TRBJ2-2
CDR3: ASSTPRGELF

V: TRBV4-3
J: TRBJ1-6
CDR3: ASSQDLEGGAYSPLH

V: TRBV7-3
J: TRBJ2-7
CDR3: ASSPGPGAWQY

V: TRBV19
J: TRBJ1-2
CDR3: ASSGTYSSYGYT

V: TRBV19
J: TRBJ2-5
CDR3: ASSDKFYQETQY

V: TRBV10-3
J: TRBJ1-1
CDR3: AISREGRGTEAF

V: TRBV18
J: TRBJ2-1
CDR3: ASSPIWTGQSSYNEQF

V: TRBV7-3
J: TRBJ2-1
CDR3: ASSLGASAYNEQF

V: TRBV28
J: TRBJ1-4
CDR3: ASTPALNEKLF

V: TRBV28
J: TRBJ2-1
CDR3: ASSYLGSEDNEQF

V: TRBV4-1
J: TRBJ1-2
CDR3: ASSQDDPRGIYGYT

V: TRBV5-4
J: TRBJ2-2
CDR3: ASSSSLAGAGELF

V: TRBV20-1
J: TRBJ2-5
CDR3: SAPFKQTQY

V: TRBV19
J: TRBJ2-1
CDR3: ASSGRTGKYNEQF

V: TRBV30
J: TRBJ2-1
CDR3: AWRGTATSGLYNEQF

V: TRBV5-1
J: TRBJ1-1
CDR3: ASSLSLLDTEAF

V: TRBV4-3
J: TRBJ2-3
CDR3: ASRAGTRSTDTQY

V: TRBV7-9
J: TRBJ2-3
CDR3: ASGGQGVGDTQY

V: TRBV4-1
J: TRBJ2-1
CDR3: ASSFEAFNEQF

V: TRBV27
J: TRBJ1-1
CDR3: ASRETTGEAF

V: TRBV4-2
J: TRBJ1-3
CDR3: ASSQEGRGRIY

V: TRBV19
J: TRBJ1-1
CDR3: ASSIGMNTEAF

V: TRBV4-2
J: TRBJ1-1
CDR3: ASSQPGTGNTEAF

V: TRBV2
J: TRBJ1-2
CDR3: ASSGAGDYGYT

V: TRBV6-4
J: TRBJ2-2
CDR3: ASSPDRVAPGELF

V: TRBV6-5
J: TRBJ2-5
CDR3: ASRALREGETQY

V: TRBV28
J: TRBJ2-3
CDR3: ASSFIKFGQGGSTDTQY